The clone carrying this TCR beta chain was detected a few times. This entry is derived from a study of cytomegalovirus exposure and HLA in healthy donors. Across the study: Previous work identified 120 million or so unique TCR beta sequences from 150 million to 200 million T cells.

The CDR3 sequence is 13 residues long. The V end was cut by 3 bases, the J end by 0 bases, with 6 bases between. CDR1 and CDR2 (germline): LNHDA, SQIVND (reference sequence). The study ran its PCR with 60 Vbeta and 13 Jbeta primers. Measured with immunoSEQ multiplex PCR; TCRdb has only the in-frame clones, and not every one. The data show tens of thousands of clones, 60% to 80% seen once. This receptor was obtained from a woman aged 25 to 39 in good health and CMV-seropositive. Sample: PBMCs. The chain has TRBV19 and TRBJ2-7, with D unclear. The CDR3 sequence: CASSIQASYEQYF. CDR3 DNA: TGTGCCAGTAGTATCCAGGCCTCCTACGAGCAGTACTTC.